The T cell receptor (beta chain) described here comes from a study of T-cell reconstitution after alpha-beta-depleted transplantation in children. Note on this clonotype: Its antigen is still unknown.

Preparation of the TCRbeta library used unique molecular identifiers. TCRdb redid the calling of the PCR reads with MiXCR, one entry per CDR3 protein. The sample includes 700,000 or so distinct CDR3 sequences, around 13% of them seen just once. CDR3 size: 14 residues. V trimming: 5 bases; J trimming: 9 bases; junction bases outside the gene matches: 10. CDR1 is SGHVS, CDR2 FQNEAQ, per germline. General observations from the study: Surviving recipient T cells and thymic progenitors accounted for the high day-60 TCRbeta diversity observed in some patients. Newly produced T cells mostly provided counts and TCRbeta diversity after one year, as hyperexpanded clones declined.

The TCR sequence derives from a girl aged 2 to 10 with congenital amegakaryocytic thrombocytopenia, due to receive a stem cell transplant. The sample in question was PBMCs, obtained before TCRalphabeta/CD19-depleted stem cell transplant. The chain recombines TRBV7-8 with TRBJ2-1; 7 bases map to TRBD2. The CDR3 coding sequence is TGTGCCAGCAGCGGGACCGGGACTATGGGTGAGCAGTTCTTC. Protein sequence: CASSGTGTMGEQFF. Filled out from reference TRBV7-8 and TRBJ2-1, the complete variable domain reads GAGVSQSPRYKVAKRGQDVALRCDPISGHVSLFWYQQALGQGPEFLTYFQNEAQLDKSGLPSDRFFAERPEGSVSTLKIQRTQQEDSAVYLCASSGTGTMGEQFFGPGTRLTVL.